Detailed here is one T cell receptor (beta chain). What this receptor recognizes is not known. No qualities accompany the bases; no much larger clone lies one base away. This entry comes from a study of sequential checkpoint blockade in melanoma (dated by TCRdb to between 2018 and 2021). About the study as a whole: In a 1:1 randomization, patients received either first-line nivolumab then ipilimumab (arm A) or ipilimumab then nivolumab (arm B). Maintenance nivolumab came after both trial sequences. DNA from some 100 melanoma tumor samples collected before treatment underwent TCRbeta immunosequencing. For approximately 20 patients, matched tumor biopsies were taken both before treatment and at week 13, after single-agent nivolumab (arm A) or ipilimumab (arm B). In around 80% of the matched pre- and post-treatment tumor biopsy pairs, both biopsies came from the same lesion. Here is what the overall study found, with its caveats: Validation of the response-prediction model combining TCR metrics and mutation burden is needed in larger, independent patient cohorts. Tumor T-cell fraction and clonality correlated with PD-L1 staining and CD8+ T-cell counts but not with mutational load. Achieving clinical benefit was about 30 times more likely for patients whose tumor T-cell fraction and clonality increased by week 13. Within-arm analyses of tumor T-cell fraction were limited by small sample sizes and reduced statistical power. In the nivolumab-first arm (arm A), pretreatment tumor TIL clonality was associated with response (P = .04).

This specimen's treatment or condition label, interpreted: randomized to nivolumab then ipilimumab (arm A) or the reverse (arm B). No trial patient had received prior DNA-damaging chemotherapy. CheckMate 064, a randomized, open-label phase II trial of sequential checkpoint blockade, was the source of the samples, all of which came from patients with melanoma. Genomic DNA from formalin-fixed paraffin-embedded (FFPE) tissue samples was used for tumor TCR sequencing. The germline V gene supplies CDR1 LGHNT and CDR2 FRNRAP. Cut back by 6 bases and 1 base, the V and J ends lie 13 bases apart. Spanning cysteine to phenylalanine, the CDR3 consists of 14 amino acids. Of the read, only the CDR3 DNA is kept; its 42 bases are in frame from base 1. TCRbeta CDR3 regions were immunosequenced from genomic DNA with the immunoSEQ Assay. Genomic DNA was amplified by bias-controlled multiplex PCR before high-throughput sequencing. For the original study's pipeline: To quantify the absolute abundance of each unique TCRbeta CDR3 region, the sequences were collapsed and filtered. Clonality, defined as 1 minus Pielou's evenness, was calculated using productive rearrangements only. Tumor T-cell fraction was calculated by normalizing TCRbeta template counts to usable DNA, which was estimated from several housekeeping genes. A previously published method was used to identify clones with significantly greater frequencies in on-treatment samples than in baseline samples. TCRdb re-hosts the immuneACCESS table, in-frame sequences only. Its copies lack some clones; in the studies checked, an unresolved V gene accounts for under half of them, and the cause for the rest is not known. V and J calls and clone size are as listed in that table; D and trimming were resolved from the DNA. This sample holds about 13,000 clones; around a quarter were observed only once. 16% of the sample is held by the ten biggest clonotypes.

The sample in question was tumor tissue (inferred from file names), obtained from a patient given nivolumab and ipilimumab in sequence. The sequence is built from TRBV12-5 and TRBJ2-7; TRBD1 is a possible D gene, resting on 6 matching bases. The receptor comes from a human donor with melanoma. The nucleotide sequence reads as follows: TGTGCTAGTGGAGACAGGACCCAATCCTACGAGCAGTACTTC. This is translated as CASGDRTQSYEQYF.